One TCR beta chain is described in this entry. The clone's antigen remains unknown. It has no much larger one-base neighbor in the sample; base qualities were not kept. The data originate from a study of shared clonotypes between healthy human individuals (dated by TCRdb to about 2020). About the full investigation: A couple of women and a few men aged 18 to 49 years were included in the cohort. For each donor, CD4 naive and CD4 memory were each given three plates, CD8 naive was given two plates, and CD8 memory was given one plate. To estimate repertoire size and how much clonotypes are shared between individuals, the study performed deep sequencing of blood TCR repertoires from five healthy adults. To increase sequencing depth and limit assay-specific biases, different laboratories used diverse techniques to prepare libraries and sequence TCR repertoires. Per donor, leukapheresis produced somewhere between about 0.94 and 9 billion PBMCs.

Broader findings and caveats from the paper: Rarefaction of sorted-subset datasets indicated incomplete sequencing despite the large sequencing depth. Only blood was sampled, and tissue TCR repertoires likely differ from those in blood. Because the study included a small number of donors, the genetic and exposure-history diversity represented was limited. Higher generation probabilities were observed for clonotypes shared by all four sorted-subset donors than for non-shared clonotypes. Pairwise subsampling indicated that sequencing depth was expected to affect the degree of clonotype sharing among donors. Naive subsets generally had larger estimated clonotype richness than memory subsets. Across a handful of donors, around 5% of naive CD4, roughly 3.3% of naive CD8, 2.3% of memory CD4, and 0.4% to 0.45% of memory CD8 clonotypes were shared.

The donors were healthy, HIV-negative adults who had no recently reported acute infections or vaccinations. Every donor was a Caucasian adult living in Nashville, Tennessee, USA. CD4+ T cells were enriched by magnetic negative selection, after which naive cells were positively selected on CD45RA and the negative fraction was taken as the memory subset. Blood was obtained by leukapheresis, after which PBMCs were separated by Ficoll-Histopaque density gradient centrifugation and cryopreserved in liquid nitrogen vapor phase. Analytical flow cytometry was used to check the purity and quantity of every magnetically sorted T cell population. Genomic DNA was isolated from every sorted fraction and measured by UV absorbance on a Nanodrop 2000c. Between the V and J ends, shortened by 1 base and 8 bases respectively, the junction contains 14 bases. Measured from the cysteine to the phenylalanine, the CDR3 is 14 residues long. The DNA shown is the 42-base CDR3, in frame from base 1. As encoded in the germline V gene, CDR1 is SGHAT while CDR2 is FQNNGV.

Using the deep immunoSEQ assay, multiplex PCR amplified TCR CDR3 regions from genomic DNA. For each cell subset, the extracted genomic DNA was distributed evenly across all wells of several immunoSEQ 96-well plates, and each plate served as one replicate. Each replicate PCR for sorted subsets received around 210 ng genomic DNA, equal to tens of thousands of T cell genomes. The purified libraries were quantified using a Qubit 3.0 fluorometer, sized with a Bioanalyzer 2100, and then quantified again using the KAPA Library Quantification kit. A separate single-read 150-cycle Illumina NextSeq 550 flow cell was used to sequence each immunoSEQ 96-well plate. In the authors' own workflow: The immunoSEQ output contained only junctional sequences without quality scores, so filtering could not match that applied to full-length reads. Sequences were annotated with PyIR, a Python wrapper for IgBLAST v1.9, and V/J genes and CDR3 were assigned using IMGT germline references. Reads were removed for weak V/J assignments (E-value above 1e-6), missing CDR3, stop codons, out-of-frame junctions, or ambiguous translated residues. A V3J clonotype was defined by an identical inferred V gene, J gene, and CDR3 amino acid sequence. The percentage overlap between two repertoires was calculated by dividing the number of shared unique clonotypes by the size of the smaller repertoire. Richness of each repertoire was evaluated using RTK rarefaction, the Chao1 estimator, and Recon v2.1 estimates of unobserved clonotypes. Generation probabilities for all TCRbeta clonotypes obtained by the gDNA method from a handful of donors were computed using OLGA. TCRdb limited this immuneACCESS table to in-frame rearrangements with V and J called. A share of clones is missing; checked studies link under half to unresolved V genes, and the rest is unexplained. V and J calls and clone size come straight from that table; D and trimming were deduced from the DNA. The sample yields 2,100,000 or so clones; approximately 94% were counted once. The top ten hold roughly 0.13% of the sample.

The TCR was taken from a man aged 18-30 years in good health. The sequence joins TRBV11-2 to TRBJ1-2; a weak D assignment points to TRBD1 (5 bases agree). The sample was naive CD4+ T cells sorted from blood. The intended sense of this specimen's cell subset or site label: CD45RA+ positively selected. This receptor has the CDR3 CASSLVQAGWGYTF. At the DNA level, the sequence is TGTGCCAGCAGCTTAGTCCAGGCAGGGTGGGGCTACACCTTC.